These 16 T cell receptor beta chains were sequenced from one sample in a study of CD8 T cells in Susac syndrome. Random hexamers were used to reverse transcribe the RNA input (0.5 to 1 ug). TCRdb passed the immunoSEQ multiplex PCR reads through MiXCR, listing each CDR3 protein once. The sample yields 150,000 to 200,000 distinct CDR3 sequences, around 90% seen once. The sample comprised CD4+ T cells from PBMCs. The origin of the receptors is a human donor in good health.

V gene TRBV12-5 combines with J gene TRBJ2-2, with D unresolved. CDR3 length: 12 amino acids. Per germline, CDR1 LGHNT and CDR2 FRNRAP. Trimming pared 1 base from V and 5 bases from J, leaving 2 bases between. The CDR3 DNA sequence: TGTGCTAGTGGTTTGGGGACCGGGGAGCTGTTTTTT. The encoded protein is CASGLGTGELFF.

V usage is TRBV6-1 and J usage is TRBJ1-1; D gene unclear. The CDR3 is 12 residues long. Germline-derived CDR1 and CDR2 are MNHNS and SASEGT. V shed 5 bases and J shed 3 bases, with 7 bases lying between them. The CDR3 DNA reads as TGTGCCAGCAGTACATCATACACTGAAGCTTTCTTT. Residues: CASSTSYTEAFF.

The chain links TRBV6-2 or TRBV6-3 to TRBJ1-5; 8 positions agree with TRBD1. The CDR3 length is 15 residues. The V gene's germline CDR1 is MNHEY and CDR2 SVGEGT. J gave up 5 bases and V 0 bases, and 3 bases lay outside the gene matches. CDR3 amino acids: CASSYSTGVYQPQHF. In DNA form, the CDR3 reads TGTGCCAGCAGTTACTCGACAGGGGTGTATCAGCCCCAGCATTTT.

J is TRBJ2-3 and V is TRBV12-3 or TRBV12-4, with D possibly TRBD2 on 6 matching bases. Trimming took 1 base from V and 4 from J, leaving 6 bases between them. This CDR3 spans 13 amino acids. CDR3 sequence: CASSLGEADTQYF. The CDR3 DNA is TGTGCCAGCAGTTTAGGGGAGGCAGATACGCAGTATTTT.

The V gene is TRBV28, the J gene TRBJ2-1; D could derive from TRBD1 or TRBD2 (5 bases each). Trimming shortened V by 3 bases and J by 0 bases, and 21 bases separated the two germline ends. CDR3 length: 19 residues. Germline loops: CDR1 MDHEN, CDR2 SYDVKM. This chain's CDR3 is CASSLGPTYGLASYNEQFF. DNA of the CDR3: TGTGCCAGCAGTTTGGGACCCACCTACGGCTTGGCCTCCTACAATGAGCAGTTCTTC. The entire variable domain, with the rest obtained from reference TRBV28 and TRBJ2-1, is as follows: DVKVTQSSRYLVKRTGEKVFLECVQDMDHENMFWYRQDPGLGLRLIYFSYDVKMKEKGDIPEGYSVSREKKERFSLILESASTNQTSMYLCASSLGPTYGLASYNEQFFGPGTRLTVL.

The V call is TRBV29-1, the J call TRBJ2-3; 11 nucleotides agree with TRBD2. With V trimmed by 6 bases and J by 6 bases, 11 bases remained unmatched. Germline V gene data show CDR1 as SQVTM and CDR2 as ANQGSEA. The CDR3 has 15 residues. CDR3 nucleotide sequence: TGCAGCGTACTCCCTAGCGGGGGGCAGGCTGATACGCAGTATTTT. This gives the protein CSVLPSGGQADTQYF.

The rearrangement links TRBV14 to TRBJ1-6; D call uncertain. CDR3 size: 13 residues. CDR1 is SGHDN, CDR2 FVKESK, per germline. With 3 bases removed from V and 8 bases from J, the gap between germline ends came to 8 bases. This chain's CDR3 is CASSHSPDSPLHF. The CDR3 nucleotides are TGTGCCAGCAGCCATTCGCCGGATTCACCCCTCCACTTT.

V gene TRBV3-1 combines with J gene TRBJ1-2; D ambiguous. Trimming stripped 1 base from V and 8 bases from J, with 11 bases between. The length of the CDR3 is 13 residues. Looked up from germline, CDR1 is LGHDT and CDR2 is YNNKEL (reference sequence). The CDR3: CASSQGWSTGYTF. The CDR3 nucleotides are TGTGCCAGCAGCCAAGGCTGGTCCACCGGCTACACCTTC.

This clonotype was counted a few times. CDR3 coding DNA: TGTGCCAGCAGCTTAGTGTTGCAGCATGACTACGAGCAGTACTTC. Its translation: CASSLVLQHDYEQYF. The chain couples TRBV7-2 to TRBJ2-7, with D hard to call. Trimming stripped 1 base from V and 3 bases from J, with 13 bases between. CDR1 SGHTA and CDR2 FQGNSA come from the germline V gene. There are 15 residues in the CDR3.

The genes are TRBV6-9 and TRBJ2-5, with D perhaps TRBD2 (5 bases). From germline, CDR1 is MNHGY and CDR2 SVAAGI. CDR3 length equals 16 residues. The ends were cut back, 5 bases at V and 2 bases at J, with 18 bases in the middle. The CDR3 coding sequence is TGTGCCAGCAGTACGGTCTCCACGGGGTTACAAGAGACCCAGTACTTC. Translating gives CASSTVSTGLQETQYF.

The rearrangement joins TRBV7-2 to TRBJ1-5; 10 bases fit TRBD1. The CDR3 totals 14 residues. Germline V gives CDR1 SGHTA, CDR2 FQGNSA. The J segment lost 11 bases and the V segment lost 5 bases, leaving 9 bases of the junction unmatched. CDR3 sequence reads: CASSGTGDAGSQHF. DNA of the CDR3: TGTGCCAGCAGCGGGACAGGGGATGCGGGTTCCCAGCATTTT.

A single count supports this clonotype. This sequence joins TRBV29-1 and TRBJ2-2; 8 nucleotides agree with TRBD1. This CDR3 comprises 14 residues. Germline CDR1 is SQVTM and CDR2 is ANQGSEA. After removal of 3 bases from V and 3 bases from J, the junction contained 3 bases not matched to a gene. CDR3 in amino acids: CSVDRGQYTGELFF. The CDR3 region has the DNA TGCAGCGTTGACAGGGGGCAGTACACCGGGGAGCTGTTTTTT.

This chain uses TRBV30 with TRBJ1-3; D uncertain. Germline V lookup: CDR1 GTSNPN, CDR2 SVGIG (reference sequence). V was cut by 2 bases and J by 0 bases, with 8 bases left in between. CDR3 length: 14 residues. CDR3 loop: CAWSPATSGNTIYF. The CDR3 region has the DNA TGTGCCTGGAGTCCGGCTACCTCTGGAAACACCATATATTTT.

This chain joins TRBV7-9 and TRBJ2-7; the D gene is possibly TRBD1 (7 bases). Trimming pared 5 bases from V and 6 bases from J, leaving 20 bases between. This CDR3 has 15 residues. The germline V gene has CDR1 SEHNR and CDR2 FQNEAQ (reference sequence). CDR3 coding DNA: TGTGCCAGCAGCCCGTCCAGGGTCCAGGGGGGCGAGCAGTACTTC. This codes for CASSPSRVQGGEQYF.

The chain's CDR3 is CASSRRGEQYF. The DNA of the CDR3 is TGTGCCAGCAGCCGACGGGGGGAACAGTACTTC. V usage is TRBV7-2 and J usage is TRBJ2-7, with 7 nucleotides matching TRBD2. J lost 10 bases, V lost 5 bases, and 5 bases had no gene match. Germline V gene data show CDR1 as SGHTA and CDR2 as FQGNSA. The CDR3 length is 11 residues. The full variable domain, in which reference TRBV7-2 and TRBJ2-7 provide the parts outside the CDR3, is GAGVSQSPSNKVTEKGKDVELRCDPISGHTALYWYRQSLGQGLEFLIYFQGNSAPDKSGLPSDRFSAERTGGSVSTLTIQRTQQEDSAVYLCASSRRGEQYFGPGTRLTVT.

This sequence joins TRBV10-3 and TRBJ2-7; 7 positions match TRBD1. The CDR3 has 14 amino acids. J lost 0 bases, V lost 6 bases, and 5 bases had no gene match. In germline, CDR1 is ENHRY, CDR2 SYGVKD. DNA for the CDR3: TGTGCCATCAGAGGGACAGCAAGCTCCTACGAGCAGTACTTC. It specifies CAIRGTASSYEQYF.